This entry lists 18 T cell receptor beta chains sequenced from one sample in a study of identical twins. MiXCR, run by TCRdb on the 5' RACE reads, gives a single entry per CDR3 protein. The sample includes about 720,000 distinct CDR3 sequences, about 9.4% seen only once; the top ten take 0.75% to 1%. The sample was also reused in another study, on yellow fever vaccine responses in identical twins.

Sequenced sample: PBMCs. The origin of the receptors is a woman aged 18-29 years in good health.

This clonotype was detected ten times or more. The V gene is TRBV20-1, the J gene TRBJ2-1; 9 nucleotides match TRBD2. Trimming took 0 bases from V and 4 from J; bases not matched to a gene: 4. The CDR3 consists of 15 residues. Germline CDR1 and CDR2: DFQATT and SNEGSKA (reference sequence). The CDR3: CSARDWLAGYNEQFF. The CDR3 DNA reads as TGCAGTGCTAGAGATTGGCTAGCGGGGTACAATGAGCAGTTCTTC.

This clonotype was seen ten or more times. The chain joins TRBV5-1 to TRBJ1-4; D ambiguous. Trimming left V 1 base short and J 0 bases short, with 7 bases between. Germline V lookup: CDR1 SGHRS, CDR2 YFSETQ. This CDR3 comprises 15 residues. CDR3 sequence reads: CASSLTDATNEKLFF. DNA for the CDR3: TGCGCCAGCAGCTTGACAGATGCAACTAATGAAAAACTGTTTTTT. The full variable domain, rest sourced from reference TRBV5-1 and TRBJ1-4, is KAGVTQTPRYLIKTRGQQVTLSCSPISGHRSVSWYQQTPGQGLQFLFEYFSETQRNKGNFPGRFSGRQFSNSRSEMNVSTLELGDSALYLCASSLTDATNEKLFFGSGTQLSVL.

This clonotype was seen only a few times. The DNA for the CDR3 is TGTGCCAGCAGCTCCGAGGGCCTAATCAACACTGAAGCTTTCTTT. This encodes CASSSEGLINTEAFF. The V and J genes are TRBV11-2 and TRBJ1-1; D gene uncertain. Trimming removed 4 bases at V and 2 bases at J, with 14 bases between. Germline CDR1 is SGHAT and CDR2 is FQNNGV. This CDR3 is built from 15 residues.

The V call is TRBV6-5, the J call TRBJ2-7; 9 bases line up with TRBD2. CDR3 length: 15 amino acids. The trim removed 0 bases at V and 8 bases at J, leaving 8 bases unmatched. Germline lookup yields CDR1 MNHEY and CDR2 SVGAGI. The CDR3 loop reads CASSYSIGGGAQQYF. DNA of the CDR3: TGTGCCAGCAGTTACTCGATTGGCGGGGGGGCCCAGCAGTACTTC.

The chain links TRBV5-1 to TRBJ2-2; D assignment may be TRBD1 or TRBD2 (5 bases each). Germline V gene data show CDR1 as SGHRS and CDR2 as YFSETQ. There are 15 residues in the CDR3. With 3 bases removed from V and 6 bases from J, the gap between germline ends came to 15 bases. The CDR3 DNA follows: TGCGCCAGCAGCTCAGGGACCGCATTCTCCGGGGAGCTGTTTTTT. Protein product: CASSSGTAFSGELFF.

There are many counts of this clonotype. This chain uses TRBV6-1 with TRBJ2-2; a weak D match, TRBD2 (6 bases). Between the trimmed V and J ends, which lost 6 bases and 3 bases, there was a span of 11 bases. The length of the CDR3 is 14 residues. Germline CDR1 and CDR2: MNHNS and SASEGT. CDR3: CASRGGLDTGELFF. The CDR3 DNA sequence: TGTGCCAGCAGGGGGGGACTCGACACCGGGGAGCTGTTTTTT.

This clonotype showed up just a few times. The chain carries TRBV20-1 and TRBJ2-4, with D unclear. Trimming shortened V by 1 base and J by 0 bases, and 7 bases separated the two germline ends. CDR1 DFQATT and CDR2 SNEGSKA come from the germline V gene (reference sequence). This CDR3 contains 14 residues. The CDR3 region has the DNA TGCAGTGCTAGAGCAGCGTTAGCCAAAAACATTCAGTACTTC. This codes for CSARAALAKNIQYF.

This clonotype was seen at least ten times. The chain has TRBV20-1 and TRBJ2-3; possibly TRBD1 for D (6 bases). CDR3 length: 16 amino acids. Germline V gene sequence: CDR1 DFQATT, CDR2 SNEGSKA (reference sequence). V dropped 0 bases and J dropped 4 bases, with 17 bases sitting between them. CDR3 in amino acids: CSAREIEGEYPDTQYF. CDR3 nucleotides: TGCAGTGCTAGAGAGATCGAGGGGGAGTATCCAGATACGCAGTATTTT.

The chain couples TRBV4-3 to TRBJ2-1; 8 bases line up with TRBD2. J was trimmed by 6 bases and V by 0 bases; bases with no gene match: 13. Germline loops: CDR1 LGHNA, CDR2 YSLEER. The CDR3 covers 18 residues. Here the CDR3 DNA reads TGCGCCAGCAGCCAAGATCTGCTAGCGGGTCCCCCGGGCAATGAGCAGTTCTTC. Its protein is CASSQDLLAGPPGNEQFF.

CDR3 DNA: TGTGCCAGCAGCCGGTACTCGACAGGTCTCCGGGAGACCCAGTACTTC. It codes for CASSRYSTGLRETQYF. The chain combines TRBV3-1 with TRBJ2-5; perhaps TRBD1 as D (6 bases). The germline V gene encodes CDR1 LGHDT and CDR2 YNNKEL (reference sequence). V lost 4 bases to trimming and J lost 5 bases, with 20 bases between them. This CDR3 has 16 residues.

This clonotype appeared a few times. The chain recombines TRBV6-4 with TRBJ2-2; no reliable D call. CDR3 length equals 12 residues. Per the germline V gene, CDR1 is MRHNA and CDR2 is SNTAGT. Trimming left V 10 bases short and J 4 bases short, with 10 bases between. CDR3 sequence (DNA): TGTGCCACCAGAGAGGTCACCGGGGAGCTGTTTTTT. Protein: CATREVTGELFF.

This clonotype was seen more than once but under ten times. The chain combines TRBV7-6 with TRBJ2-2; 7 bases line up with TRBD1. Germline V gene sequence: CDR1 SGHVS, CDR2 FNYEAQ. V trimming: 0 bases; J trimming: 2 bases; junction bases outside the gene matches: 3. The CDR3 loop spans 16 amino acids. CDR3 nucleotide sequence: TGTGCCAGCAGCTTAGCTTACAGGGGCAACACCGGGGAGCTGTTTTTT. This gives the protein CASSLAYRGNTGELFF.

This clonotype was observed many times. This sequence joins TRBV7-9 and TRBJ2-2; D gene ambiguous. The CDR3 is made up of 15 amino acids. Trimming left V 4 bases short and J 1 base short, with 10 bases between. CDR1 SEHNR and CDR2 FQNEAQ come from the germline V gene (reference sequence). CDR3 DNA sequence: TGTGCCAGCAGCTCCAGTATCCTGAACACCGGGGAGCTGTTTTTT. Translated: CASSSSILNTGELFF.

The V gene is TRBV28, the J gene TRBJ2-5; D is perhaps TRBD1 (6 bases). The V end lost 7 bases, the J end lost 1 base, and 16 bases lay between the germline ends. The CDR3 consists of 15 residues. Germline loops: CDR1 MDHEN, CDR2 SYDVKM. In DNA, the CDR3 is TGTGCCAGCATTTTTTCATGGGGGCCCCAAGAGACCCAGTACTTC. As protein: CASIFSWGPQETQYF.

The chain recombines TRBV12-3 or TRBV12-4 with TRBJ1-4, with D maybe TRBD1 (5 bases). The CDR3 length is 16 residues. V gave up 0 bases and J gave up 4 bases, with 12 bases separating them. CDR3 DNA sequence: TGTGCCAGCAGTTTAGCTCCACAGGAGAGTAATGAAAAACTGTTTTTT. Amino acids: CASSLAPQESNEKLFF.

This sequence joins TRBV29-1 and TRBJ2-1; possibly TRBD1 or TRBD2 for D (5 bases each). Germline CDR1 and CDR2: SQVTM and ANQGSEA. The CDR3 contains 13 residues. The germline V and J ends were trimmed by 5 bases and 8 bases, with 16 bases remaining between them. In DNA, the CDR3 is TGCAGCGTTCGAGGGGCCTCCGCCGATGAGCAGTTCTTC. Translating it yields CSVRGASADEQFF.

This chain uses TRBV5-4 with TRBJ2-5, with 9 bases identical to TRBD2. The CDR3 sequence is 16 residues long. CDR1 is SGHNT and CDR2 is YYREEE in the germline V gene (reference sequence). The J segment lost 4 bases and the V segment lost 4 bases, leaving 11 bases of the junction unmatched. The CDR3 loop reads CASSTSRGGAPETQYF. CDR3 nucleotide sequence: TGTGCCAGCAGCACCTCGCGCGGGGGGGCCCCAGAGACCCAGTACTTC. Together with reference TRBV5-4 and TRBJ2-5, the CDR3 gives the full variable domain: ETGVTQSPTHLIKTRGQQVTLRCSSQSGHNTVSWYQQALGQGPQFIFQYYREEENGRGNFPPRFSGLQFPNYSSELNVNALELDDSALYLCASSTSRGGAPETQYFGPGTRLLVL.

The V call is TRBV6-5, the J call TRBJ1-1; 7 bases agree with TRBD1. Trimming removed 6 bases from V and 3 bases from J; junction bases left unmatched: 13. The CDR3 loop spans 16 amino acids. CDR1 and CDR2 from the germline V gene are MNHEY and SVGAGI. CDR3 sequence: CASRTRREGADTEAFF. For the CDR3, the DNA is TGTGCCAGCAGAACTCGGCGTGAGGGGGCGGACACTGAAGCTTTCTTT.